This TCR beta chain is from a study of shared clonotypes between healthy human individuals. Germline V CDR1 and CDR2: MNHEY, SVGAGI. V shed 0 bases and J 13 bases; nucleotides not matched to a gene: 8. The CDR3 extends over 15 amino acids. Generated by immunoSEQ multiplex PCR, the TCRdb table keeps only in-frame clones and is missing some. This sample carries a few million clones, more than 80% of them seen once, and the ten largest clones take roughly 0.14%. The sequence was obtained from a man younger than 35 in good health. J is TRBJ1-6 and V is TRBV6-5, with 8 bases that match TRBD1. The specimen was naive CD4+ T cells sorted from blood. Specified subset: CD45RA+ positively selected. The CDR3 DNA reads TGTGCCAGCAGTTACTCGGGGACAGGTTTTGCGCCCCTCCACTTT. Translating it yields CASSYSGTGFAPLHF.